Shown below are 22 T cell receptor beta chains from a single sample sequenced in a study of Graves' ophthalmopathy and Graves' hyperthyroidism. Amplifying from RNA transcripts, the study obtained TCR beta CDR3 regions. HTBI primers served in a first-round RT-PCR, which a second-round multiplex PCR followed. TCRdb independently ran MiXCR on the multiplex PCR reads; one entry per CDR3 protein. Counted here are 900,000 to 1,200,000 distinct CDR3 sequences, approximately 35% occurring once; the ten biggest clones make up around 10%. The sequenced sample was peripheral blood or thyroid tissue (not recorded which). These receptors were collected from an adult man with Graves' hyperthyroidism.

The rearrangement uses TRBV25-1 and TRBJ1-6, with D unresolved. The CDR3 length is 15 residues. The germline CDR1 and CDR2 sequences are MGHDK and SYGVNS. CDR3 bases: TGTGCTAGCGAGGGATTTATGCAGCTTAATTCACCCCTCCACTTT. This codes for CASEGFMQLNSPLHF.

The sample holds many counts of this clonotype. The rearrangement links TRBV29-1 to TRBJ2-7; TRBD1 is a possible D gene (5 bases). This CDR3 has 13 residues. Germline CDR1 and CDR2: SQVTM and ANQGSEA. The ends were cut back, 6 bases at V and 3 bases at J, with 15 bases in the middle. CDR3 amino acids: CSVGHQMGYEQYF. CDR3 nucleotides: TGCAGCGTAGGACACCAAATGGGCTACGAGCAGTACTTC.

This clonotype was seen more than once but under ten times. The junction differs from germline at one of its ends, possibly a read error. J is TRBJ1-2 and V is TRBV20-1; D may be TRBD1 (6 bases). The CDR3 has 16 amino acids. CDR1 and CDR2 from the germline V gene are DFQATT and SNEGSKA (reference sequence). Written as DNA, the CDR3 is TGCAGTGCTAGAGATCCTCGACAGGAGACCAACTATGGCCACACCTTC. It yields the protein CSARDPRQETNYGHTF.

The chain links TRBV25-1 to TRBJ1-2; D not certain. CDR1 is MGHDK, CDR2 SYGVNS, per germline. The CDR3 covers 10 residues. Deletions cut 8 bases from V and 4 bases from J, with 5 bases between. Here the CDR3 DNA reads TGTGCCAGCCTAGGCTATGGCTACACCTTC. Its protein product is CASLGYGYTF.

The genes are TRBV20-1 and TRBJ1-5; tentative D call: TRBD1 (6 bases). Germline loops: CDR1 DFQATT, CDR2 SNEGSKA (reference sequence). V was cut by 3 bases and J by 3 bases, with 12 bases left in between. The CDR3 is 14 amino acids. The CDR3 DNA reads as TGCAGTGCTAGGCCAGGGACACACAATCAGCCCCAGCATTTT. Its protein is CSARPGTHNQPQHF.

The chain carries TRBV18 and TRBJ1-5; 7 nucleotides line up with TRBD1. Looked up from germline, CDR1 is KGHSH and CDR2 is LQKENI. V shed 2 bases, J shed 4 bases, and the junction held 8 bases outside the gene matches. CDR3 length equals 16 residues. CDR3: CASSPAGGYINQPQHF. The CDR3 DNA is TGTGCCAGCTCACCAGCAGGGGGGTACATAAATCAGCCCCAGCATTTT.

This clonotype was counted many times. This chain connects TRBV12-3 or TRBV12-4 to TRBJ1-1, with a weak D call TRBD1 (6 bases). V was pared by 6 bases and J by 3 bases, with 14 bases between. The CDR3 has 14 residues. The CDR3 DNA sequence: TGTGCCAGCAGCAAGACAGGCCGGGACACTGAAGCTTTCTTT. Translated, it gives CASSKTGRDTEAFF.

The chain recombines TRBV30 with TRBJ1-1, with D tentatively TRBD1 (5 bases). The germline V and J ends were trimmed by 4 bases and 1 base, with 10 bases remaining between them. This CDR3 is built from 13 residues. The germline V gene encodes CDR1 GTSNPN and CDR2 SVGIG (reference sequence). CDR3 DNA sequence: TGTGCCTGGATCGCTGGGGGGAACACTGAAGCTTTCTTT. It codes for CAWIAGGNTEAFF.

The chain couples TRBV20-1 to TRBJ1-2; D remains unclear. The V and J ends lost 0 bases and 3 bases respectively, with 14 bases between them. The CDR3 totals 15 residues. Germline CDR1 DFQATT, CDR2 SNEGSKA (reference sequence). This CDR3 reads CSARDTQRIDYGYTF. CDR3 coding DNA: TGCAGTGCTAGAGATACCCAGAGAATAGACTATGGCTACACCTTC.

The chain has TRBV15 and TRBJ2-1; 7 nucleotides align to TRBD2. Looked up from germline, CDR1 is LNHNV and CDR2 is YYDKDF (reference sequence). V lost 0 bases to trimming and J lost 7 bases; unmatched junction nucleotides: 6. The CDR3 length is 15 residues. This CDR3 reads CATSRDQGGGNEQFF. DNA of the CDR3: TGTGCCACCAGCAGAGATCAAGGCGGGGGAAATGAGCAGTTCTTC. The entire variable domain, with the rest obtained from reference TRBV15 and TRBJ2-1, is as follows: DAMVIQNPRYQVTQFGKPVTLSCSQTLNHNVMYWYQQKSSQAPKLLFHYYDKDFNNEADTPDNFQSRRPNTSFCFLDIRSPGLGDTAMYLCATSRDQGGGNEQFFGPGTRLTVL.

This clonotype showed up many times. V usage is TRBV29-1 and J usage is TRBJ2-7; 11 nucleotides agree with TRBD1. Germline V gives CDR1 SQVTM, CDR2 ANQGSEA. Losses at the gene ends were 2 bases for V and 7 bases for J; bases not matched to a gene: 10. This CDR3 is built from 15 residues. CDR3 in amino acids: CSVEFIGQGAGEQYF. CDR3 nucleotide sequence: TGCAGCGTTGAATTCATCGGACAGGGGGCGGGTGAGCAGTACTTC.

CDR3 protein: CASSPPASGSIYEQYF. The CDR3 DNA is TGTGCCAGCAGCCCCCCCGCCAGCGGGAGTATCTACGAGCAGTACTTC. The J gene is TRBJ2-7, the V gene TRBV7-9, with 8 nucleotides matching TRBD2. After removal of 5 bases from V and 3 bases from J, the junction contained 12 bases not matched to a gene. The CDR3 sequence is 16 residues long. Germline CDR1 reads SEHNR; CDR2 reads FQNEAQ (reference sequence).

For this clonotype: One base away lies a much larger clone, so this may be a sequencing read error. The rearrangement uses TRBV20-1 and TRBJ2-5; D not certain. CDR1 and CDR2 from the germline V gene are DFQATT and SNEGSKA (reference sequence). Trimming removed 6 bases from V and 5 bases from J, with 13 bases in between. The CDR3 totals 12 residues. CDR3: CSADGWRETQYF. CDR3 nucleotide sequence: TGCAGTGCCGATGGCTGGCGGGAGACCCAGTACTTC.

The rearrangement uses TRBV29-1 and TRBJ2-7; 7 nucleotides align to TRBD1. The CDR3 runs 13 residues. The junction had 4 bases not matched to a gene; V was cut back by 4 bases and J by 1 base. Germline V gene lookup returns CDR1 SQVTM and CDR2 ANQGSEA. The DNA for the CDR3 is TGCAGCGTTGGGGAACAGGGGTCCTACGAGCAGTACTTC. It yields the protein CSVGEQGSYEQYF.

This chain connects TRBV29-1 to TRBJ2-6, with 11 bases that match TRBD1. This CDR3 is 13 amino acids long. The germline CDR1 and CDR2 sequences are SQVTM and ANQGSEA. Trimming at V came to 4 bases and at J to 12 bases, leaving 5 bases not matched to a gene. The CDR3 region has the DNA TGCAGCGTTGTGGCCGGGACAGGGGGCGTCCTGACTTTC. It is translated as CSVVAGTGGVLTF.

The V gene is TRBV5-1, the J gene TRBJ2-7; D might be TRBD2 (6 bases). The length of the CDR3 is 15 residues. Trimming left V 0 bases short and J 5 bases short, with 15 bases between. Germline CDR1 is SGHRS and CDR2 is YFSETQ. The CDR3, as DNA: TGCGCCAGCAGCTTGGGGGACTTCGAGATCCACGAGCAGTACTTC. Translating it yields CASSLGDFEIHEQYF.

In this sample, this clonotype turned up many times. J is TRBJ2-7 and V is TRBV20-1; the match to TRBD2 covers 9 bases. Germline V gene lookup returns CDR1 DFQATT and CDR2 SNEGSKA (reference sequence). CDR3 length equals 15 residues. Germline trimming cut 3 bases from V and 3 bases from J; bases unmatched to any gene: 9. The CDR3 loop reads CSARVSVRGGYEQYF. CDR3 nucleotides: TGCAGTGCTAGGGTGTCCGTGCGGGGGGGCTACGAGCAGTACTTC.

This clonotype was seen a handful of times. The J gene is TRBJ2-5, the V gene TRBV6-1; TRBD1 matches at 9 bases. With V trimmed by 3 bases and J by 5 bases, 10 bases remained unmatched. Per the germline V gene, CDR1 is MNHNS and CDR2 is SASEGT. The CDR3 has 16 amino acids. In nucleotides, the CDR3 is TGTGCCAGCAGTGACTCGGTGGGGACAGGGACGGAGACCCAGTACTTC. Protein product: CASSDSVGTGTETQYF.

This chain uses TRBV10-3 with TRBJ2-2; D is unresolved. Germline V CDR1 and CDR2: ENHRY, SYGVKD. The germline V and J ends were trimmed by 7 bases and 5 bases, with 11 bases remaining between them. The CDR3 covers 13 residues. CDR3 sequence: CAINRPGTGELFF. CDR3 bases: TGTGCCATCAACCGACCCGGTACCGGGGAGCTGTTTTTT.

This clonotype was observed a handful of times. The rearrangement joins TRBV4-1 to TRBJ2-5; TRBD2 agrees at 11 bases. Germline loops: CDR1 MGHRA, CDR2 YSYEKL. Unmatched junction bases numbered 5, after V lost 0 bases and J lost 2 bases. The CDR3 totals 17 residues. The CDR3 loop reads CASSQELLAGGQETQYF. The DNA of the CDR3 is TGCGCCAGCAGCCAAGAACTTCTAGCGGGAGGACAAGAGACCCAGTACTTC.

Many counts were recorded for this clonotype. CDR3 nucleotide sequence: TGTGCCAGCAGTTTCCAGGCTCTCGGGAGCAATCAGCCCCAGCATTTT. Translation gives CASSFQALGSNQPQHF. The genes are TRBV6-1 and TRBJ1-5; no reliable D call. Germline V gene lookup returns CDR1 MNHNS and CDR2 SASEGT. The CDR3 extends over 16 amino acids. Trimming removed 5 bases at V and 1 base at J, with 15 bases between.

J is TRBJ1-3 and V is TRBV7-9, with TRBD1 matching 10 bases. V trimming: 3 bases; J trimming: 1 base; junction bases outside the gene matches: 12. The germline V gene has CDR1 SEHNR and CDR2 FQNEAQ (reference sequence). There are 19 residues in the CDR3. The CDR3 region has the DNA TGTGCCAGCAGCTTGACAGGGGGCGCGGACACTACATCTGGAAACACCATATATTTT. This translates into CASSLTGGADTTSGNTIYF.